Following are 2 T cell receptor beta chains from one sample sequenced in a study of radiotherapy plus CTLA-4 blockade in lung cancer. Clones were read by immunoSEQ multiplex PCR, and TCRdb kept only the in-frame ones, dropping some. The sample lists about 50,000 clones, roughly four fifths occurring once. Sample: peripheral blood, taken from a patient treated with radiotherapy plus ipilimumab. The receptors originated from a human donor with non-small cell lung cancer who had a complete response to radiotherapy plus ipilimumab.

The V call is TRBV5-1, the J call TRBJ1-1, with D tentatively TRBD1 (6 bases). V lost 0 bases, J lost 7 bases, and 16 bases lay in between. Germline-derived CDR1 and CDR2 are SGHRS and YFSETQ. The CDR3 covers 15 residues. The CDR3 DNA is TGCGCCAGCAGCTTGGGTGAACAGGGACGGTTTGAAGCTTTCTTT. Translating it yields CASSLGEQGRFEAFF.

The chain combines TRBV11-3 with TRBJ1-2; no definite D call. Trimming stripped 7 bases from V and 1 base from J, with 10 bases between. CDR3 length: 13 amino acids. Per germline, CDR1 SGHNT and CDR2 YENEEA. The CDR3, as DNA: TGTGCCAGCACCCGGGGAGTTAACTATGGCTACACCTTC. It yields the protein CASTRGVNYGYTF.